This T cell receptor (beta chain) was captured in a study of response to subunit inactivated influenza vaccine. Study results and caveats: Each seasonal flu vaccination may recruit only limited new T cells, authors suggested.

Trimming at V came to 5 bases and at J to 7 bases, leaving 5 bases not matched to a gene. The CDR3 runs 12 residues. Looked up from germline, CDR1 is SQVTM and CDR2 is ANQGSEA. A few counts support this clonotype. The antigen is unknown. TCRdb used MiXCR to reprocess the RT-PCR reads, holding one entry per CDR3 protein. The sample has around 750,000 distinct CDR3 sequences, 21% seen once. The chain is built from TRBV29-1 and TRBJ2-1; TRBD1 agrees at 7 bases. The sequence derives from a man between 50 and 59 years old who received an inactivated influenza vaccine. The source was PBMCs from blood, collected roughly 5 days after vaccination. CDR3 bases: TGCAGCGTTAAAACAGGGGAGAATGAGCAGTTCTTC. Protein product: CSVKTGENEQFF.